This T cell receptor beta chain was recorded in a study of T cells in Graves' hyperthyroidism and ophthalmopathy. This clonotype has a handful of counts. What it binds is not known. Ophthalmopathy patients showed a Clinical Activity Score of at least 3, NOSPECS grade of at least 4 and duration under 3 months. Uncontrolled infection, other autoimmune disease, pregnancy or lactation barred patients from enrollment. From more than 9 ml of fresh peripheral blood, PBMCs were isolated. Per germline, CDR1 MNHNS and CDR2 SASEGT. Unmatched junction bases numbered 6, after V lost 7 bases and J lost 2 bases. The CDR3 has 14 amino acids. The study's findings and limits: Most expanded thyroid clonotypes above 0.001 also appeared in blood.

Researchers amplified the TCR beta CDR3 regions from RNA transcripts. Primed by the HTBI set, a first-round RT-PCR was run on the TCR CDR3. TCRdb recomputed calls from the multiplex PCR reads with MiXCR, one row per CDR3 protein. The sample includes hundreds of thousands of distinct CDR3 sequences, about 20% of them seen just once. The clonotype was recovered from a man in his forties with Graves' ophthalmopathy. J is TRBJ1-1 and V is TRBV6-1, with TRBD1 identical over 8 bases. The sequenced material came from blood. CDR3 bases: TGTGCCAGCACTGGACAGGGTAGTAACACTGAAGCTTTCTTT. Translated, it gives CASTGQGSNTEAFF.